Listed below are T cell receptor beta chains from one sample, sequenced in a study of human T cells and chemical hapten exposure. TCRdb called the RACE reads again in MiXCR, with one record for every CDR3 protein. In the table there are approximately 97,000 distinct CDR3 sequences, just under 9% of which are singletons. Sequencing input: whole blood. These receptors all stem from a female donor in good health. Some clones in this sample may be carry-over from other donors' samples. Both conserved end residues are part of each CDR3. Each record gives: D gene, clone size, J gene, V gene, CDR3 protein, CDR3 DNA. A D gene is named only where the DNA matches it firmly. Some rows have no size entry. The others give once, few or many, or a class for an expanded clone.

>.|many|TRBJ1-3|TRBV6-6
CASTTGASGNTIYF
TGTGCCAGCACCACCGGGGCCTCCGGGAACACCATATATTTT
>.|.|TRBJ2-7|TRBV5-4
CASSFQMGGSYEQYF
TGTGCCAGCAGCTTTCAGATGGGAGGATCCTACGAGCAGTACTTC
>.|few|TRBJ2-7|TRBV4-2
CASSQEVDSSYEQYF
TGTGCCAGCAGCCAAGAGGTGGACAGCAGCTACGAGCAGTACTTC
>.|few|TRBJ1-4|TRBV7-8
CASRRAGATNEKLFF
TGTGCCAGCAGGCGCGCAGGGGCAACTAATGAAAAACTGTTTTTT
>.|few|TRBJ1-6|TRBV25-1
CASRDWARDNSPLHF
TGTGCCAGCAGGGACTGGGCCAGGGACAATTCACCCCTCCACTTT
>TRBD1|many|TRBJ2-7|TRBV28
CASRTPGQGSYEQYF
TGTGCCAGCAGGACTCCGGGACAGGGGTCCTACGAGCAGTACTTC
>.|many|TRBJ1-1|TRBV24-1
CATSDLTNTEAFF
TGTGCCACCAGTGACCTCACGAACACTGAAGCTTTCTTT
>TRBD2|.|TRBJ2-2|TRBV12-3/TRBV12-4
CASSLLAGDTGELFF
TGTGCCAGCAGTTTACTAGCGGGAGACACCGGGGAGCTGTTTTTT
>.|few|TRBJ1-5|TRBV10-3
CAISEFGPGDRPQHF
TGTGCCATCAGTGAGTTCGGTCCCGGGGACCGGCCCCAGCATTTT
>.|few|TRBJ2-1|TRBV4-3
CASSQVGNEQFF
TGCGCCAGCAGCCAAGTCGGGAATGAGCAGTTCTTC
>.|.|TRBJ1-6|TRBV28
CASSSSPGAGSPLHF
TGTGCCAGCAGTTCGTCCCCAGGGGCTGGTTCACCCCTCCACTTT
>.|few|TRBJ1-5|TRBV6-1
CASGGIQDPGINQPQHF
TGTGCCAGCGGGGGCATTCAGGACCCCGGGATTAATCAGCCCCAGCATTTT
>.|.|TRBJ2-7|TRBV30
CAWSIERTYSYEQYF
TGTGCCTGGAGCATCGAGCGGACGTACTCCTACGAGCAGTACTTC
>TRBD1|few|TRBJ2-2|TRBV3-1
CASSSGTGTTGELFF
TGTGCCAGCAGCTCCGGGACAGGAACGACCGGGGAGCTGTTTTTT
>TRBD1|many|TRBJ1-3|TRBV4-3
CASSQGDRTTSGNTIYF
TGCGCCAGCAGCCAAGGGGACAGGACAACCTCTGGAAACACCATATATTTT
>TRBD1|many|TRBJ2-3|TRBV7-9
CASSPRQGSTDTQYF
TGTGCCAGCAGCCCAAGACAGGGAAGCACAGATACGCAGTATTTT
>.|many|TRBJ1-2|TRBV20-1
CSARAVSGTALYSRYTF
TGCAGTGCTAGAGCCGTATCCGGGACTGCCCTTTATTCCCGCTACACCTTC
>.|.|TRBJ1-1|TRBV20-1
CSARAEEGDIWELNTEAFF
TGCAGTGCTAGAGCCGAGGAGGGAGACATTTGGGAATTGAACACTGAAGCTTTCTTT
>.|many|TRBJ2-1|TRBV20-1
CSARDLEGTAFYSYNEQFF
TGCAGTGCTAGAGATCTTGAGGGAACAGCCTTTTACTCCTACAATGAGCAGTTCTTC
>TRBD1|.|TRBJ2-5|TRBV5-1
CASSSTGDQETQYF
TGCGCCAGCAGCTCCACAGGGGACCAAGAGACCCAGTACTTC
>TRBD1|.|TRBJ1-6|TRBV5-1
CASSLDHPGTGGSPLHF
TGCGCCAGCAGCTTGGATCACCCCGGGACAGGGGGATCACCCCTCCACTTT
>.|.|TRBJ1-2|TRBV5-4
CASSLFGRNYGYTF
TGTGCCAGCAGCTTATTTGGCAGAAACTATGGCTACACCTTC
>.|few|TRBJ2-2|TRBV9
CASSPSGAHTGELFF
TGTGCCAGCAGTCCCTCCGGAGCTCACACCGGGGAGCTGTTTTTT
>TRBD1|few|TRBJ1-2|TRBV9
CASSIGQDPSTF
TGTGCCAGCAGCATTGGACAGGACCCTAGCACCTTC
>TRBD2|few|TRBJ2-3|TRBV7-6
CASSLEASGGGDTQYF
TGTGCCAGCAGCTTAGAAGCTAGCGGGGGGGGCGATACGCAGTATTTT
>.|many|TRBJ1-2|TRBV28
CASHYYGYTF
TGTGCCAGCCACTATTATGGCTACACCTTC
>TRBD2|.|TRBJ2-5|TRBV7-9
CASSLAGLAETQYF
TGTGCCAGCAGCTTAGCGGGACTAGCAGAGACCCAGTACTTC
>TRBD2|many|TRBJ2-3|TRBV12-3/TRBV12-4
CASSTTSGMPTDTQYF
TGTGCCAGCAGCACGACTAGCGGGATGCCCACAGATACGCAGTATTTT
>TRBD1|few|TRBJ1-4|TRBV2
CASSFDRAEKLFF
TGTGCCAGCAGTTTTGACAGGGCTGAAAAACTGTTTTTT
>TRBD2|.|TRBJ2-1|TRBV10-2
CASSESIAGLATEQFF
TGCGCCAGCAGTGAGTCGATTGCGGGACTAGCCACTGAGCAGTTCTTC
>TRBD2|many|TRBJ2-3|TRBV10-1
CASSESWLAGEGMSTDTQYF
TGCGCCAGCAGTGAGTCTTGGCTAGCGGGCGAAGGGATGAGCACAGATACGCAGTATTTT
>TRBD2|few|TRBJ2-7|TRBV20-1
CSAVAGSYEQYF
TGCAGTGCTGTAGCGGGCTCCTACGAGCAGTACTTC